Shown below are 10 T cell receptor beta chains from a single sample sequenced in a study of shared clonotypes between healthy human individuals. The repertoire was sequenced with immunoSEQ multiplex PCR; TCRdb's copy has only in-frame clones and lacks some. The table records millions of clones, approximately 95% of them present only once. Naive CD8 cells lacked CD45RO, underwent positive selection for CCR7 and left out terminally differentiated effector memory CD45RA+ cells. Sequenced: naive CD8+ T cells sorted from blood. Source of these receptors: a man between 18 and 29 years old in good health.

V and J are TRBV28 and TRBJ2-2; 9 bases line up with TRBD1. From germline, CDR1 is MDHEN and CDR2 SYDVKM. V gave up 3 bases and J gave up 0 bases; unmatched junction bases: 2. The CDR3 runs to 16 residues. CDR3 nucleotide sequence: TGTGCCAGCAGTTTCGGGACAGGGACGAACACCGGGGAGCTGTTTTTT. Amino acids: CASSFGTGTNTGELFF.

The chain recombines TRBV6-5 with TRBJ2-5; 7 bases align to TRBD1. The J call may be faulty, since TRBJ2-7 better matches the DNA end. This CDR3 is 14 amino acids long. The germline CDR1 and CDR2 sequences are MNHEY and SVGAGI. The DNA for the CDR3 is TGTGCCAGCAGTTACGACCAGGGGGCCTACGAGCAGTACTTC. This codes for CASSYDQGAYEQYF.

This clone was counted once. The CDR3 bases are TGTGCCAGCAGGCCCGGACAGGGAGCGTATAGCAATCAGCCCCAGCATTTT. Residues: CASRPGQGAYSNQPQHF. The rearrangement joins TRBV27 to TRBJ1-5, with TRBD1 identical over 8 bases. The CDR3 loop spans 17 amino acids. Germline CDR1 reads MNHEY; CDR2 reads SMNVEV (reference sequence). J lost 0 bases, V lost 6 bases, and 10 bases had no gene match.

The gene calls are TRBV28 and TRBJ2-5; 9 nucleotides match TRBD1. CDR3 length: 14 amino acids. CDR1 and CDR2 from the germline V gene are MDHEN and SYDVKM. With 4 bases clipped from V and 1 base from J, the junction kept 1 base outside the gene matches. DNA of the CDR3: TGTGCCAGCAGTTACAGGGGGCGCCAAGAGACCCAGTACTTC. Protein: CASSYRGRQETQYF.

This chain uses TRBV5-4 with TRBJ2-3; D is unclear. Looked up from germline, CDR1 is SGHNT and CDR2 is YYREEE (reference sequence). Trimming shortened V by 4 bases and J by 0 bases, and 18 bases separated the two germline ends. This CDR3 has 17 residues. CDR3 amino acids: CASSIYRAASSTDTQYF. CDR3 DNA sequence: TGTGCCAGCAGCATCTACCGCGCAGCGTCAAGCACAGATACGCAGTATTTT.

The CDR3 bases are TGTGCCAGCAGTGAGGGGATGAACACTGAAGCTTTCTTT. Translated, it gives CASSEGMNTEAFF. The chain is built from TRBV6-4 and TRBJ1-1; D is unclear. The CDR3 covers 13 residues. Germline values: CDR1 MRHNA, CDR2 SNTAGT. V dropped 3 bases and J dropped 0 bases, with 5 bases sitting between them.

The rearrangement links TRBV2 to TRBJ2-1; D remains ambiguous. CDR3 length: 13 amino acids. V lost 6 bases and J 5 bases, leaving 11 bases between the germline ends. From germline, CDR1 is SNHLY and CDR2 FYNNEI. This CDR3 is CASRDPPDNEQFF. CDR3 nucleotides: TGTGCCAGCAGGGATCCCCCGGACAATGAGCAGTTCTTC.

The rearrangement links TRBV5-8 to TRBJ2-1; TRBD2 matches 13 bases. The CDR3 sequence is 17 residues long. V shed 3 bases and J 7 bases; nucleotides not matched to a gene: 10. Per the germline V gene, CDR1 is SGHTS and CDR2 is YDEGEE. CDR3 in DNA: TGTGCCAGCAGCTCCTGGACTAGCGGGAGTCCCCTTAATGAGCAGTTCTTC. This gives the protein CASSSWTSGSPLNEQFF.

The chain couples TRBV10-2 to TRBJ2-2; D unclear. The CDR3 has 13 residues. Germline CDR1 WSHSY, CDR2 SAAADI. Deletions cut 8 bases from V and 1 base from J, with 8 bases between. The CDR3 region is CASVLWNTGELFF. CDR3 DNA: TGCGCCAGCGTTCTGTGGAACACCGGGGAGCTGTTTTTT.

The rearrangement links TRBV5-4 to TRBJ2-5; the match to TRBD2 covers 12 bases. Germline V gene sequence: CDR1 SGHNT, CDR2 YYREEE (reference sequence). With 5 bases clipped from V and 4 bases from J, the junction kept 6 bases outside the gene matches. This CDR3 has 15 amino acids. In DNA, the CDR3 is TGTGCCAGCAGTCGGACTAGCGGGGCCGGAGAGACCCAGTACTTC. Its translation is CASSRTSGAGETQYF.